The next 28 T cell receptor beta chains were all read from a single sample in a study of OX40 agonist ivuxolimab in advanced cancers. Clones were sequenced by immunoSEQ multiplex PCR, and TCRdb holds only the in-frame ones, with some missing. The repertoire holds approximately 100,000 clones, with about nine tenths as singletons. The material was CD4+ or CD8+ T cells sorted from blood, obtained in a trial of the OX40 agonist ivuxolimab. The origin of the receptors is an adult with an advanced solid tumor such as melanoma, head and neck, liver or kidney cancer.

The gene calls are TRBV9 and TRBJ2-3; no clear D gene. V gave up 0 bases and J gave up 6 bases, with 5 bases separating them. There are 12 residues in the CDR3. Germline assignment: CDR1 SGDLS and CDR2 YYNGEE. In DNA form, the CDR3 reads TGTGCCAGCAGCGTAGATGGGGATACGCAGTATTTT. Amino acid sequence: CASSVDGDTQYF.

This chain's CDR3 is CASSLRDNEQFF. DNA of the CDR3: TGTGCCAGCTCACTCCGAGACAATGAGCAGTTCTTC. The chain couples TRBV18 to TRBJ2-1; D is undetermined. Trimming pared 4 bases from V and 5 bases from J, leaving 6 bases between. The CDR3 covers 12 residues. Per germline, CDR1 KGHSH and CDR2 LQKENI.

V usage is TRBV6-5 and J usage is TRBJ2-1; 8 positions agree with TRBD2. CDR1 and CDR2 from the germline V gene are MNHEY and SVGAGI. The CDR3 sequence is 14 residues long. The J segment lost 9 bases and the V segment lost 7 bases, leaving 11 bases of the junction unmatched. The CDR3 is CASKGSGTAGEQFF. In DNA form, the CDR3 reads TGTGCCAGCAAAGGTAGCGGGACGGCGGGTGAGCAGTTCTTC.

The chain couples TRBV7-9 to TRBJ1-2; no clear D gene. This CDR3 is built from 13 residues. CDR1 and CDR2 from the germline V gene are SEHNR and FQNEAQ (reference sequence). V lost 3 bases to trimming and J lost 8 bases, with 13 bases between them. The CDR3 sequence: CASSFTGVDGYTF. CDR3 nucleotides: TGTGCCAGCAGCTTTACCGGGGTTGACGGCTACACCTTC.

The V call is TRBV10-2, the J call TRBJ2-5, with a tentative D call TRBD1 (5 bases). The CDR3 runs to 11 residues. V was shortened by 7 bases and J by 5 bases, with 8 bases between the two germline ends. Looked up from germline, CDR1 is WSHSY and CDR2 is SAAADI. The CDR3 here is CASKGAETQYF. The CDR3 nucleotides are TGCGCCAGCAAAGGGGCGGAGACCCAGTACTTC.

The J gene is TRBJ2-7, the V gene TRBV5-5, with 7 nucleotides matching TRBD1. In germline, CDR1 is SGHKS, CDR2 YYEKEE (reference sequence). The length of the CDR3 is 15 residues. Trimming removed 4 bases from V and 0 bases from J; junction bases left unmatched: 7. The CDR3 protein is CASSALGDSSYEQYF. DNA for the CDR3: TGTGCCAGCAGCGCCCTGGGGGACAGCTCCTACGAGCAGTACTTC.

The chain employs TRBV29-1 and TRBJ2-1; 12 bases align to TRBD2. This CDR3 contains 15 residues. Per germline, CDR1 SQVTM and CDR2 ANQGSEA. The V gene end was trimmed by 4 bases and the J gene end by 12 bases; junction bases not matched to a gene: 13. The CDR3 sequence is CSVVGGTSGFSGQFF. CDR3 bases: TGCAGCGTTGTTGGCGGGACTAGCGGGTTTTCTGGGCAGTTCTTC.

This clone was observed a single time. The CDR3 DNA reads as TGTGCCAGCAGTGAATACGTAGGGACACTGGTCGAGCAGTACTTC. It is translated as CASSEYVGTLVEQYF. The chain recombines TRBV6-1 with TRBJ2-7, with a tentative D call TRBD1 (6 bases). The CDR3 length is 15 residues. V lost 2 bases to trimming and J lost 6 bases, with 17 bases between them. Germline V gene data show CDR1 as MNHNS and CDR2 as SASEGT.

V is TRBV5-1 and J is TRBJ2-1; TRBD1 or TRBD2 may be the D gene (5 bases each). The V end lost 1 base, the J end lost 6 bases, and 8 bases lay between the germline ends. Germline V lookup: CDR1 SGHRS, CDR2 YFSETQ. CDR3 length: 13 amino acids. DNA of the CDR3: TGCGCCAGCAGCTTGTCGGGGACCAATGAGCAGTTCTTC. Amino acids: CASSLSGTNEQFF.

The CDR3 DNA is TGCAGCGTTGACGGGGTCTGGGCTACAGATACGCAGTATTTT. Protein sequence: CSVDGVWATDTQYF. The chain employs TRBV29-1 and TRBJ2-3; D is perhaps TRBD2 (5 bases). The CDR3 is 14 residues long. The germline V gene has CDR1 SQVTM and CDR2 ANQGSEA. Trimming removed 3 bases at V and 3 bases at J, with 13 bases between.

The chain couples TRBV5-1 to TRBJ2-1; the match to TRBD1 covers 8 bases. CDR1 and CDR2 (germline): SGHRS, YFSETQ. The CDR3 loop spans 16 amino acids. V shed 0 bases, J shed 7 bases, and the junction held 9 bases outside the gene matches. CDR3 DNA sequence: TGCGCCAGCAGCTTGGGCGGACAGGGCCTAGGAAATGAGCAGTTCTTC. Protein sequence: CASSLGGQGLGNEQFF.

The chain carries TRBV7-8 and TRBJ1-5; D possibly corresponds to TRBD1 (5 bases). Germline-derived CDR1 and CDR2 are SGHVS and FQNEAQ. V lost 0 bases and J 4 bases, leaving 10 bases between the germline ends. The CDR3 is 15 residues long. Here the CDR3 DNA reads TGTGCCAGCAGCTTAGCGGGGCCGGGAAATCAGCCCCAGCATTTT. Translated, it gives CASSLAGPGNQPQHF.

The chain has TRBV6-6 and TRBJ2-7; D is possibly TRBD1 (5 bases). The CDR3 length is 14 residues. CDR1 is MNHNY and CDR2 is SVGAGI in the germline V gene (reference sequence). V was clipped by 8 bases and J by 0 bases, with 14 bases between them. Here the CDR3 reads CASGRTPYSYEQYF. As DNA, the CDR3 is TGTGCCAGCGGACGGACACCGTACTCCTACGAGCAGTACTTC.

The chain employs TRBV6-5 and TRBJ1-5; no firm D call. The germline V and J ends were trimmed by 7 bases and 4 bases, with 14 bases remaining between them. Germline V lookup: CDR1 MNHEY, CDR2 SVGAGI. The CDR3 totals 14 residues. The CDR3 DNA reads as TGTGCCAGCACCTCTGGACGGTTTAATCAGCCCCAGCATTTT. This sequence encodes CASTSGRFNQPQHF.

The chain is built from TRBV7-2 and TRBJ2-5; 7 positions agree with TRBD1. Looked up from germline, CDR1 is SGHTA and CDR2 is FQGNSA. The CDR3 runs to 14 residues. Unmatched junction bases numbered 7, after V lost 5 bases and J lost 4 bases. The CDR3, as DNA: TGTGCCAGCAGCCCCCCGACAGGGCGAGAGACCCAGTACTTC. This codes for CASSPPTGRETQYF.

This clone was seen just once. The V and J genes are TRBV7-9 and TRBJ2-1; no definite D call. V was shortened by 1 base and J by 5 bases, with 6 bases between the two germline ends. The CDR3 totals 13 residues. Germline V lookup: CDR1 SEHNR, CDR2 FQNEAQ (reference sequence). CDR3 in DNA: TGTGCCAGCAGCTTAGAGGTGAACAATGAGCAGTTCTTC. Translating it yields CASSLEVNNEQFF.

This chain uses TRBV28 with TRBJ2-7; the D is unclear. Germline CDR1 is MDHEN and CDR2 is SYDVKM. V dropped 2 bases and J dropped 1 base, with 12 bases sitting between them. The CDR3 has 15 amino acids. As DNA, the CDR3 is TGTGCCAGCAGTTTAGACACACTTCGATCCTACGAGCAGTACTTC. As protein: CASSLDTLRSYEQYF.

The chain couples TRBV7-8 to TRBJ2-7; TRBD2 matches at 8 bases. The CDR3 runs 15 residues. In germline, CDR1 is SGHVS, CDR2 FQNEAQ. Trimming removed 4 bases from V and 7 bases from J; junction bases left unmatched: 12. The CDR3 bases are TGTGCCAGCAGCTCTAGAGCGGGGGATCCCTTGGAGCAGTACTTC. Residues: CASSSRAGDPLEQYF.

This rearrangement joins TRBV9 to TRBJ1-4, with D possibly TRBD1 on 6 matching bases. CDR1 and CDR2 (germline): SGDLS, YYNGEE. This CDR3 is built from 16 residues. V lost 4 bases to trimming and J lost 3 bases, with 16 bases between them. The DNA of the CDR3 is TGTGCCAGCAGCCCCGGGGGGGCGCGGGCTAATGAAAAACTGTTTTTT. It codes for CASSPGGARANEKLFF. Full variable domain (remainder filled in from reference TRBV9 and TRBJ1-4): DSGVTQTPKHLITATGQRVTLRCSPRSGDLSVYWYQQSLDQGLQFLIQYYNGEERAKGNILERFSAQQFPDLHSELNLSSLELGDSALYFCASSPGGARANEKLFFGSGTQLSVL.

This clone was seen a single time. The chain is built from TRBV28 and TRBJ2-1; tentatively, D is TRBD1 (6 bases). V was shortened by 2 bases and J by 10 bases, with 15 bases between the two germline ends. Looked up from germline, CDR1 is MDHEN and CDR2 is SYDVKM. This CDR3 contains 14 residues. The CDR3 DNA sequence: TGTGCCAGCAGTTTAGCGGACGTAACAGGGGAGCAGTTCTTC. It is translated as CASSLADVTGEQFF. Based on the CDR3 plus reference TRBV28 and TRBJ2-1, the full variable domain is DVKVTQSSRYLVKRTGEKVFLECVQDMDHENMFWYRQDPGLGLRLIYFSYDVKMKEKGDIPEGYSVSREKKERFSLILESASTNQTSMYLCASSLADVTGEQFFGPGTRLTVL.

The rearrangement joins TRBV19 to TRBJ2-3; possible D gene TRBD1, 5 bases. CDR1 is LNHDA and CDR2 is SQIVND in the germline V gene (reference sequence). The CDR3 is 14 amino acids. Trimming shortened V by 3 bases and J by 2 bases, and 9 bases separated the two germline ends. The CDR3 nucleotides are TGTGCCAGTAGTATCATGGGGCACACAGATACGCAGTATTTT. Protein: CASSIMGHTDTQYF. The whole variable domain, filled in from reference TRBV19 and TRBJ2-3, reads DGGITQSPKYLFRKEGQNVTLSCEQNLNHDAMYWYRQDPGQGLRLIYYSQIVNDFQKGDIAEGYSVSREKKESFPLTVTSAQKNPTAFYLCASSIMGHTDTQYFGPGTRLTVL.

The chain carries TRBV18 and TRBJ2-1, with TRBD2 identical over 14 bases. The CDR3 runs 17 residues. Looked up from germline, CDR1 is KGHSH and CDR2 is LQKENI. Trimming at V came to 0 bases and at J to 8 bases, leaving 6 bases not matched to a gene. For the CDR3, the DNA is TGTGCCAGCTCACCACCGGAAGGGACTAGCGGGAGTGATGAGCAGTTCTTC. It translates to CASSPPEGTSGSDEQFF.

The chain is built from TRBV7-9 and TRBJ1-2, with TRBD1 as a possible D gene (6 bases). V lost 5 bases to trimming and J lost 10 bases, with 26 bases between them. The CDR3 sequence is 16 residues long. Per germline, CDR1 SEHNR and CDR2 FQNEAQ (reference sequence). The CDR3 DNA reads TGTGCCAGCAGCCAAAATCGCCTCAGGGGTACGGAGGCCTACACCTTC. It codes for CASSQNRLRGTEAYTF.

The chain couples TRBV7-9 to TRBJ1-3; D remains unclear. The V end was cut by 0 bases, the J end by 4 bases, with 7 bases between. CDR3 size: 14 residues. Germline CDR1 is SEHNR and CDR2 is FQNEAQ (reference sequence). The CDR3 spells CASSLAATGNTIYF. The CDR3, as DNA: TGTGCCAGCAGCTTAGCGGCGACCGGAAACACCATATATTTT.

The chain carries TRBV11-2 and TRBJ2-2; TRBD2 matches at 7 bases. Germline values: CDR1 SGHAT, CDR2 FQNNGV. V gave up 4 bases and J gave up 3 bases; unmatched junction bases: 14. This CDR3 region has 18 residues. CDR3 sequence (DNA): TGTGCCAGCAGCTCCCCACCGAGGAGGGAGGGGTACACCGGGGAGCTGTTTTTT. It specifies CASSSPPRREGYTGELFF. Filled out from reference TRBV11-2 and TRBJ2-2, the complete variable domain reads EAGVAQSPRYKIIEKRQSVAFWCNPISGHATLYWYQQILGQGPKLLIQFQNNGVVDDSQLPKDRFSAERLKGVDSTLKIQPAKLEDSAVYLCASSSPPRREGYTGELFFGEGSRLTVL.

The CDR3 DNA is TGTGCCAGCAGCAAAGCACCCACTAACTACGAGCAGTACTTC. This encodes CASSKAPTNYEQYF. The chain recombines TRBV21-1 with TRBJ2-7; no DNA check was done on the table's D call, TRBD2. TRBV21-1 is tagged as a pseudogene. The CDR3 is 14 amino acids.

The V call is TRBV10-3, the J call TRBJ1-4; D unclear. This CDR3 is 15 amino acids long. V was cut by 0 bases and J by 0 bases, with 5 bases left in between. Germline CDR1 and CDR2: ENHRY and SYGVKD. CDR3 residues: CAISESEATNEKLFF. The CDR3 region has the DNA TGTGCCATCAGTGAGTCGGAGGCAACTAATGAAAAACTGTTTTTT.

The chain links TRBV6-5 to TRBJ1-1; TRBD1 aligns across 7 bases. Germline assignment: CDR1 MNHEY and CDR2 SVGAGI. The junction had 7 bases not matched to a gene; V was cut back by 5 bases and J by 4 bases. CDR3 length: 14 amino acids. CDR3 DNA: TGTGCCAGCAGTCCACCGAGGGGGCTCACTGAAGCTTTCTTT. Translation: CASSPPRGLTEAFF.